This T cell receptor beta chain was sequenced during a study of technical replicates of blood from a handful of donors. Clones were read by immunoSEQ multiplex PCR, and TCRdb kept only the in-frame ones, dropping some. Of approximately 81,000 clones in the sample, about 81% were seen once. The CDR3 contains 14 residues. The chain joins TRBV21-1 to TRBJ2-7; the DNA was not compared with TRBD1, the D call given in the table. TRBV21-1 is designated a pseudogene. The source material was PBMCs. The receptor was derived from a human donor in good health. Some clones in this sample may be carry-over from other donors' samples. CDR3 nucleotide sequence: TGTGCCAGCAGCGACGGGGGACAGTTCGACGAGCAGTACTTC. As protein: CASSDGGQFDEQYF.